This TCR beta chain derives from a study of CD8 T cells in ankylosing spondylitis. Study conclusions and caveats: Prior literature has documented some motif variants in synovial fluid and blood from reactive arthritis. Apparently characteristic of ankylosing spondylitis blood was a TCR beta motif (fewer than 10 highly homologous variants).

This clonotype was seen a few times. Its antigen is not known. Germline CDR1 and CDR2: MGHRA and YSYEKL. The CDR3 extends over 15 amino acids. Trimming shortened V by 3 bases and J by 3 bases, and 11 bases separated the two germline ends. TCRdb analysed the 5' RACE reads with MiXCR anew, one entry per CDR3 protein. The sample lists 39,000 or so distinct CDR3 sequences, 10% to 13% seen once, with more than 15% in the top ten. Sequencing was carried out using blood, either unsorted or a sorted T cell fraction (not recorded which). The TCR originated in a male donor with ankylosing spondylitis or in good health (not recorded which). The rearrangement links TRBV4-1 to TRBJ2-2, with a tentative D call TRBD1 (6 bases). The CDR3 DNA reads as TGCGCCAGCAGCCACAATAAGGGGGACACCGGGGAGCTGTTTTTT. It is translated as CASSHNKGDTGELFF.